This TCR beta chain is from a study of T cell responses to AZD1222 COVID-19 vaccine. Study-wide results and caveats: Spike-specific TCR depth and breadth grew after two AZD1222 doses. CD4 TCRs linked to vaccination spanned spike, dominating at 160-218 and 743-854. Nearly half of spike-specific TCRs reportedly target variant regions that are unmutated in the B.1.351 and B.1.1.7 variants. The sample set comprised mostly white British donors with more females, and clonal diversity was possibly underestimated.

The V gene end was trimmed by 5 bases and the J gene end by 6 bases; junction bases not matched to a gene: 12. The germline V gene encodes CDR1 SGHAT and CDR2 FQNNGV. This CDR3 region has 15 residues. With respect to this clone: No antigen is known for it.

The assay was immunoSEQ multiplex PCR, and TCRdb's table has in-frame clones only and misses some. The table shows around 99,000 clones, with roughly 92% occurring only once. V and J are TRBV11-2 and TRBJ1-2; 7 bases match TRBD1. The sequence came from an adult in good health. The material was peripheral blood, obtained on day 0 of AZD1222 vaccination. The CDR3: CASSLLVSGGHGYTF. The CDR3 DNA sequence: TGTGCCAGCAGCCTCCTCGTCTCAGGGGGACATGGCTACACCTTC. Complete variable domain (other parts from reference TRBV11-2 and TRBJ1-2): EAGVAQSPRYKIIEKRQSVAFWCNPISGHATLYWYQQILGQGPKLLIQFQNNGVVDDSQLPKDRFSAERLKGVDSTLKIQPAKLEDSAVYLCASSLLVSGGHGYTFGSGTRLTVV.